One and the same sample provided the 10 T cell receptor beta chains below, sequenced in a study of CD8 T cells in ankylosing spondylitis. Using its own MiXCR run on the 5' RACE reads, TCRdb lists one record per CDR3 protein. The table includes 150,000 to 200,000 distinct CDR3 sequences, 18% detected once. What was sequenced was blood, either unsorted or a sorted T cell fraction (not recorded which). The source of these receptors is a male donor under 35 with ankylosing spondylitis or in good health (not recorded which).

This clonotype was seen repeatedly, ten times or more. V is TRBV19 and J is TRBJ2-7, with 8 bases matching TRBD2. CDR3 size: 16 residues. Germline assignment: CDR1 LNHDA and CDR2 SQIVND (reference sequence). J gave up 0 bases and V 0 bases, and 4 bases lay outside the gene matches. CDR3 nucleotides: TGTGCCAGTAGTATAGATCCCAGCGGGAGCTCCTACGAGCAGTACTTC. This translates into CASSIDPSGSSYEQYF. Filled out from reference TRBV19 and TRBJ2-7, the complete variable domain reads DGGITQSPKYLFRKEGQNVTLSCEQNLNHDAMYWYRQDPGQGLRLIYYSQIVNDFQKGDIAEGYSVSREKKESFPLTVTSAQKNPTAFYLCASSIDPSGSSYEQYFGPGTRLTVT.

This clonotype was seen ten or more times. In nucleotides, the CDR3 is TGTGCCAGCAGCCTAGGACAGACTACTGTGGCTTTCTTT. Its translation: CASSLGQTTVAFF. The V call is TRBV12-3 or TRBV12-4, the J call TRBJ1-1; a weak D match, TRBD1 (6 bases). V was shortened by 6 bases and J by 11 bases, with 19 bases between the two germline ends. This CDR3 has 13 amino acids.

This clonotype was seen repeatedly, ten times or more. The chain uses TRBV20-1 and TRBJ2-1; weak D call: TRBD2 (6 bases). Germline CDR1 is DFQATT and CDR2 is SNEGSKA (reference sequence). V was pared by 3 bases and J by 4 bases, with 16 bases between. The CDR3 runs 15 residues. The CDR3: CSARDGTVRYNEQFF. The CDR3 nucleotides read TGCAGTGCTAGGGACGGGACTGTGAGGTACAATGAGCAGTTCTTC.

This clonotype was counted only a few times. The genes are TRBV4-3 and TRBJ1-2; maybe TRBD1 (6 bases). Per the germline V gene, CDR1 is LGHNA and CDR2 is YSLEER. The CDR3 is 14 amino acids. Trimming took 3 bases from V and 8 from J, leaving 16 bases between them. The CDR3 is CASSQEYRVSGYTF. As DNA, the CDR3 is TGCGCCAGCAGCCAGGAGTACAGGGTATCAGGCTACACCTTC.

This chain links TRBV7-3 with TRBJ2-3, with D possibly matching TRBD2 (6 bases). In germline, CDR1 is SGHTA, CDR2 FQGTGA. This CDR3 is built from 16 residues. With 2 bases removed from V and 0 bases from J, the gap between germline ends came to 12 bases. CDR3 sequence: CASSLHQSGSTDTQYF. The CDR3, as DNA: TGTGCCAGCAGCTTACATCAAAGCGGGAGCACAGATACGCAGTATTTT.

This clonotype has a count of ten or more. CDR3 nucleotides: TGCGCCAGCAGTGAGATTTTTCGGACGGGCTCCTACGAGCAGTACGTC. Amino acids: CASSEIFRTGSYEQYV. This chain links TRBV10-2 with TRBJ2-7; D gene ambiguous. Per the germline V gene, CDR1 is WSHSY and CDR2 is SAAADI. Trimming removed 2 bases at V and 0 bases at J, with 14 bases between. The CDR3 totals 16 residues.

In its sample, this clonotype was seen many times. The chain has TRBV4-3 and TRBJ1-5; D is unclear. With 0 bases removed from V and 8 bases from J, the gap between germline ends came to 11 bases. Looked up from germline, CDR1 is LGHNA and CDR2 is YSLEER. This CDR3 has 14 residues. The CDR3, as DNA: TGCGCCAGCAGCCAAGACCCCTTTTCCGAGCCCCAGCATTTT. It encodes CASSQDPFSEPQHF.

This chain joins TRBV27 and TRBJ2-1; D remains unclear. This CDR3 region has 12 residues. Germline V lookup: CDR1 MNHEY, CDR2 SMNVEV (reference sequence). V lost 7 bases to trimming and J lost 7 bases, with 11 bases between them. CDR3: CASTGVGNEQFF. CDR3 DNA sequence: TGTGCCAGCACTGGGGTCGGAAATGAGCAGTTCTTC.

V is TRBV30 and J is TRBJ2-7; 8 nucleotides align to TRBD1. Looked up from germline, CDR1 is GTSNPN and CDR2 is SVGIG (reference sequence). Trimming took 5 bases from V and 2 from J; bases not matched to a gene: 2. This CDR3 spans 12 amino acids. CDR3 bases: TGTGCCTGGGGACAGGGAACCTACGAGCAGTACTTC. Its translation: CAWGQGTYEQYF.

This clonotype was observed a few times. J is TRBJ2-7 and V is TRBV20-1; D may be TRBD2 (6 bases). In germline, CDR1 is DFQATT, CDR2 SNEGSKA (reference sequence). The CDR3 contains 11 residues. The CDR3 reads CSYRPGLKQYF. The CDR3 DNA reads TGCAGCTACAGACCGGGACTCAAGCAGTACTTC.